The rows below give T cell receptor beta chains drawn from one sample of a study of cytomegalovirus exposure and HLA in healthy donors. Method: immunoSEQ multiplex PCR; TCRdb's copy keeps in-frame clones and lacks some. The sample has about 160,000 clones, about four fifths seen once. Sequencing was performed on PBMCs. The receptors derive from a man aged 25 to 40 in good health and CMV-seronegative. Each CDR3 is given with its conserved first and last residue. The D gene is left open where the match is weak. Rows may omit the clone size; those that give it use once, few, many or a size class.

>NA|TRBJ2-5|TRBV10-2|NA
TGCGCCAGTACTGGTAAGGGCTCCGGGGAGCAGTACTTC
CASTGKGSGEQYF
>TRBD1|TRBJ1-1|TRBV19|NA
TGTGCCAGTAGACTGGGACAGGGGGCGATGAACACTGAAGCTTTCTTT
CASRLGQGAMNTEAFF
>TRBD1|TRBJ1-2|TRBV27|NA
TGTGCCAGCAGTCCCCTCCTGACAGGGTACGATGGCTACACCTTC
CASSPLLTGYDGYTF
>NA|TRBJ2-7|TRBV7-9|NA
TGTTCCAGCAGCTTTGGAGGGGGACAGACCTTC
CSSSFGGGQTF
>NA|TRBJ2-5|TRBV7-2|NA
TGTGCCAGCAGCTTCCGAGAGACCCAGTACTTC
CASSFRETQYF
>TRBD1|TRBJ1-5|TRBV19|NA
TGCGCCAGTATGGGACAGGGCGGTCAGCCCCAGCATTTT
CASMGQGGQPQHF
>TRBD1|TRBJ1-1|TRBV10-3|once
TGTGCCATCAGTTGGGACAGGTGGTCAGGGACTGAAGCTTTCTTT
CAISWDRWSGTEAFF
>NA|TRBJ1-6|TRBV5-4|NA
TGTGCCAGCAGCTTGGCGGGGGGCTATAATTCACCCCTCCACTTT
CASSLAGGYNSPLHF
>NA|TRBJ1-2|TRBV7-2|NA
TGTGCCAGCACTCCGGGGGGCGTGAGAGGCTACACCTTC
CASTPGGVRGYTF
>NA|TRBJ1-6|TRBV5-1|NA
TGCGCCAGCAGCTTGGACAGGGCAGGCAATTCACCCCTCCACTTT
CASSLDRAGNSPLHF
>NA|TRBJ2-7|TRBV7-2|NA
TGTGCCAGCAGCTCGATTCCTACCTACGAGCAGTACTTC
CASSSIPTYEQYF
>NA|TRBJ1-2|TRBV6-1|once
TGTGCCAGCACCAGGGGCTTGTACTATGGCTACACCTTC
CASTRGLYYGYTF
>TRBD1|TRBJ1-2|TRBV29-1|few
TGCAGCGTCGCACAGGGGACGAACTATGGCTACACCTTC
CSVAQGTNYGYTF
>NA|TRBJ2-2|TRBV18|NA
TGTGCCAGCTCATTAAGGGACATTGCCGGGGAGCTGTTTTTT
CASSLRDIAGELFF
>TRBD1|TRBJ1-5|TRBV28|NA
TGTGCCAGCAGTTTGGAGGACAGGCTAAGCAATCAGCCCCAGCATTTT
CASSLEDRLSNQPQHF
>NA|TRBJ1-1|TRBV18|NA
TGTGCCAGCTCACCCGCCAGGGTTACTGAAGCTTTCTTT
CASSPARVTEAFF
>TRBD1|TRBJ1-4|TRBV18|NA
TGTGCCAGCTCACACGGGACAGGGGATGAAAAACTGTTTTTT
CASSHGTGDEKLFF
>TRBD1|TRBJ2-7|TRBV7-2|NA
TGTGCCAGCAGCTTAGGACAGGGAGTGGGAGAGCAGTACTTC
CASSLGQGVGEQYF
>NA|TRBJ2-7|TRBV30|NA
TGTGCCTGGACCGCGACAGGCTACGAGCAGTACTTC
CAWTATGYEQYF
>TRBD1|TRBJ1-2|TRBV27|NA
TGTGCCAGCAGTTTATTGGAGGACAGGCTCTATGGCTACACCTTC
CASSLLEDRLYGYTF
>TRBD1|TRBJ1-1|TRBV5-1|NA
TGCGCCAGCAGCCCGGGGACAGGGGGGCACACTGAAGCTTTCTTT
CASSPGTGGHTEAFF
>NA|TRBJ2-7|TRBV5-1|NA
TGCGCCAGCAGCTTGGTCGGGGAACCCTACGAGCAGTACTTC
CASSLVGEPYEQYF
>TRBD1|TRBJ1-6|TRBV5-1|NA
TGCGCCAGCAGCTTGGTGGGGACAGGCCAACCGAATTCACCCCTCCACTTT
CASSLVGTGQPNSPLHF
>NA|TRBJ1-3|TRBV18|NA
TGTGCCAGCTCACCAATTGGGACATCGGGGCCCGGTCCTGGAAACACCATATATTTT
CASSPIGTSGPGPGNTIYF
>NA|TRBJ1-2|TRBV4-1|NA
TGCGCCAGCAGCCAGTCGGCAAGGGAGGGAGTCCATGGCTACACCTTC
CASSQSAREGVHGYTF
>NA|TRBJ1-2|TRBV29-1|few
TGCAGCGTTGAACACGGGGGGGGGAGCGGCTACACCTTC
CSVEHGGGSGYTF
>NA|TRBJ2-1|TRBV5-1|few
TGCGCCAGCAGCCAGCGCCCCAATGAGCAGTTCTTC
CASSQRPNEQFF
>TRBD1|TRBJ1-5|TRBV28|NA
TGTGCCAGCAGTTATGGACAGGGGGCTCAGCCCCAGCATTTT
CASSYGQGAQPQHF
>TRBD1|TRBJ1-5|TRBV10-3|NA
TGTGCCATCAGTGGGGCCGGACAGGGCGCTTATCAGCCCCAGCATTTT
CAISGAGQGAYQPQHF